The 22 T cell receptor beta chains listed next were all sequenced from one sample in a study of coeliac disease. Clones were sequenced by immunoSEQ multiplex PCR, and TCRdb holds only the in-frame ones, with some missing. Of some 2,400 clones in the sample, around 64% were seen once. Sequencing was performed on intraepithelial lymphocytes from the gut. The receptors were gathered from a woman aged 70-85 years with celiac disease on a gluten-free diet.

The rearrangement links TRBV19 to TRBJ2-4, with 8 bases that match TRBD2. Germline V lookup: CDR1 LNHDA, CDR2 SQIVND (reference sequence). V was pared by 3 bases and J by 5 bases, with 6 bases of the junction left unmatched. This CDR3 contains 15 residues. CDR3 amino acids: CASSITAGGENIQYF. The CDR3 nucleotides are TGTGCCAGTAGTATTACGGCGGGAGGCGAAAACATTCAGTACTTC.

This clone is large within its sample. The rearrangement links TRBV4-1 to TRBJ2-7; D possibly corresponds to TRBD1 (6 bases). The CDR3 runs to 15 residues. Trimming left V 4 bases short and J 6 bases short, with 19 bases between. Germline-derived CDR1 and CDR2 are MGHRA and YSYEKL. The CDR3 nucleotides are TGCGCCAGCAGCCGCCCGGGACACGAGGTTTCCGAGCAGTACTTC. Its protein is CASSRPGHEVSEQYF.

The CDR3 sequence is CASSQEGTSIETQYF. The CDR3 region has the DNA TGCGCCAGCAGCCAAGAAGGGACTAGCATTGAGACCCAGTACTTC. The V gene is TRBV4-1, the J gene TRBJ2-5; TRBD2 matches 9 bases. Per germline, CDR1 MGHRA and CDR2 YSYEKL. V lost 0 bases, J lost 5 bases, and 4 bases stayed unmatched. The CDR3 has 15 residues.

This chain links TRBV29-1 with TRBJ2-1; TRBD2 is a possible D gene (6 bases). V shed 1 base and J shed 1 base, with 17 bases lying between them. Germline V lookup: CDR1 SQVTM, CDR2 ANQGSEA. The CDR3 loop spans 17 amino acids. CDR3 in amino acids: CSVEGSMAGFSYNEQFF. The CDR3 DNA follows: TGCAGCGTTGAAGGAAGTATGGCGGGGTTTTCCTACAATGAGCAGTTCTTC.

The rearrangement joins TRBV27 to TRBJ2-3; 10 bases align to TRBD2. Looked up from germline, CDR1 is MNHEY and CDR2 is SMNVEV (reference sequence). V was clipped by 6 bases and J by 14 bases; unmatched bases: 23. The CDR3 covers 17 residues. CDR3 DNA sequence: TGTGCCAGCAGCCCCGGCCCTCCTAGCGGGAGTTTGAGCCCCGGGTATTTT. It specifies CASSPGPPSGSLSPGYF.

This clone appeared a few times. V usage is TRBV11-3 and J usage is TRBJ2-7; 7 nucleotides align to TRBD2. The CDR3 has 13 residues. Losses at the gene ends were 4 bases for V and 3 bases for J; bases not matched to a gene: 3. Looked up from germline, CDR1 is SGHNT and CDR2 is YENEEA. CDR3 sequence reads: CASSWDYGYEQYV. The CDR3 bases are TGTGCCAGCAGCTGGGACTACGGCTACGAGCAGTACGTC.

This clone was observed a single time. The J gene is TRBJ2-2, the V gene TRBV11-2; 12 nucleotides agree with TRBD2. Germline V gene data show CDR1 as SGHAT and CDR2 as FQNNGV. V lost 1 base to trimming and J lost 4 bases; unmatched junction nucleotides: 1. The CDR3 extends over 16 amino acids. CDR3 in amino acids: CASSLGLAGVTGELFF. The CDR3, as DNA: TGTGCCAGCAGCTTAGGACTAGCGGGGGTCACCGGGGAGCTGTTTTTT.

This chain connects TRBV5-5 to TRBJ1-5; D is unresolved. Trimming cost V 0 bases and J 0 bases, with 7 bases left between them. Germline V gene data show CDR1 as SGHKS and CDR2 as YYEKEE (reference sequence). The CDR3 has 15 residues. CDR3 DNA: TGTGCCAGCAGCTTGGTCGGGTATAGCAATCAGCCCCAGCATTTT. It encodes CASSLVGYSNQPQHF.

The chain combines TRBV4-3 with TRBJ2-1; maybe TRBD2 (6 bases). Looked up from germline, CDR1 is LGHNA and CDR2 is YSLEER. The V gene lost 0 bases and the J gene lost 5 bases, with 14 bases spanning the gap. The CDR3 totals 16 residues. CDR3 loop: CASSQDRGSGNNEQFF. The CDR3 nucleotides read TGCGCCAGCAGCCAAGATCGGGGTAGCGGAAACAATGAGCAGTTCTTC.

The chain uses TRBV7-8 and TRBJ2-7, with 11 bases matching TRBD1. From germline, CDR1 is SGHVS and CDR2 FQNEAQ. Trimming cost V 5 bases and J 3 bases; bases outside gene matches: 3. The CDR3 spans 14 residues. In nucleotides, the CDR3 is TGTGCCAGCAGCCATGGGACAGGGGGCTACGAGCAGTACTTC. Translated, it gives CASSHGTGGYEQYF.

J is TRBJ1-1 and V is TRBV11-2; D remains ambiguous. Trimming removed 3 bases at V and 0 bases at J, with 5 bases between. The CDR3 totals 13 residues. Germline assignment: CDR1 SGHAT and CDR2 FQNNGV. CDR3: CASSFPMNTEAFF. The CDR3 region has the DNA TGTGCCAGCAGCTTTCCAATGAACACTGAAGCTTTCTTT. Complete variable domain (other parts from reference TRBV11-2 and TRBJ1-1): EAGVAQSPRYKIIEKRQSVAFWCNPISGHATLYWYQQILGQGPKLLIQFQNNGVVDDSQLPKDRFSAERLKGVDSTLKIQPAKLEDSAVYLCASSFPMNTEAFFGQGTRLTVV.

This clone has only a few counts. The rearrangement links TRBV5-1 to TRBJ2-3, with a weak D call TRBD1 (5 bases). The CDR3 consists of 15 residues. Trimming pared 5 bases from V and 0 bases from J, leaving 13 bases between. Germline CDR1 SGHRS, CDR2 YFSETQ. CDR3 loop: CASRDSGPSTDTQYF. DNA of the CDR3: TGCGCCAGCAGGGATTCAGGGCCGAGCACAGATACGCAGTATTTT.

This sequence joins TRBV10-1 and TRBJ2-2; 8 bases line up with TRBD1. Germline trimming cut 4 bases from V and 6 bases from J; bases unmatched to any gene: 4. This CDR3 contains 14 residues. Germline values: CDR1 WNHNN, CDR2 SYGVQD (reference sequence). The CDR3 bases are TGCGCCAGCAGTGCCTGGACAGGGTCCGGGGAGCTGTTTTTT. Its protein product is CASSAWTGSGELFF.

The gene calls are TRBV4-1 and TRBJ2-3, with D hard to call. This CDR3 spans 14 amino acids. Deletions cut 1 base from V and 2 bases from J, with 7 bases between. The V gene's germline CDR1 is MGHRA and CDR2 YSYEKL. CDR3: CASSQGHNTDTQYF. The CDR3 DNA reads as TGCGCCAGCAGCCAAGGACATAACACAGATACGCAGTATTTT.

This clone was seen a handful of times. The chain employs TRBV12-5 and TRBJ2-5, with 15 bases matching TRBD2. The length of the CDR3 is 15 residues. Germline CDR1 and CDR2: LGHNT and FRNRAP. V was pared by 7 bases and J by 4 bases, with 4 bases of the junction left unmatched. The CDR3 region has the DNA TGTGCTAGTGCCAGGACTAGCGGGGGGGGAGAGACCCAGTACTTC. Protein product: CASARTSGGGETQYF.

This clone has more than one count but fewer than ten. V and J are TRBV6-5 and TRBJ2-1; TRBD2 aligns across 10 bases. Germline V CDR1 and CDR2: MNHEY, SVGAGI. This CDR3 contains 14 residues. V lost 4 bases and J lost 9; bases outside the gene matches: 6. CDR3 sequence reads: CASSFTLAGSEQFF. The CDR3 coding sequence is TGTGCCAGCAGTTTCACACTAGCGGGAAGTGAGCAGTTCTTC.

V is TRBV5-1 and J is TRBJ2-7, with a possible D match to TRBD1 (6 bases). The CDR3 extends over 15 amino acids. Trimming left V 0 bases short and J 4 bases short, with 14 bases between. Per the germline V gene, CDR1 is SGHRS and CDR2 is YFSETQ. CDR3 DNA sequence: TGCGCCAGCAGCTTGGGGACAGTCCCCGGATACGAGCAGTACTTC. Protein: CASSLGTVPGYEQYF.

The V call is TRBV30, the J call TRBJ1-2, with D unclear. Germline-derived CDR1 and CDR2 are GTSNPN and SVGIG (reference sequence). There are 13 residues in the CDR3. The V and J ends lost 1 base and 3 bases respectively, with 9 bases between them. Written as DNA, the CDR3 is TGTGCCTGGAGTGGACACACTGACTATGGCTACACCTTC. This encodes CAWSGHTDYGYTF. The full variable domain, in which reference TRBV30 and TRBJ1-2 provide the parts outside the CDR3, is SQTIHQWPATLVQPVGSPLSLECTVEGTSNPNLYWYRQAAGRGLQLLFYSVGIGQISSEVPQNLSASRPQDRQFILSSKKLLLSDSGFYLCAWSGHTDYGYTFGSGTRLTVV.

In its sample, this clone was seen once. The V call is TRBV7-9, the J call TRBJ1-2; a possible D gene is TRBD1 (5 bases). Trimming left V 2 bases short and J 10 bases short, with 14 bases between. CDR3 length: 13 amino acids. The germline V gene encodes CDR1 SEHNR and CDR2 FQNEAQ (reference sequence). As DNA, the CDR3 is TGTGCCAGCAGCTTAAGGGCAGGGAAAGACTACACCTTC. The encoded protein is CASSLRAGKDYTF.

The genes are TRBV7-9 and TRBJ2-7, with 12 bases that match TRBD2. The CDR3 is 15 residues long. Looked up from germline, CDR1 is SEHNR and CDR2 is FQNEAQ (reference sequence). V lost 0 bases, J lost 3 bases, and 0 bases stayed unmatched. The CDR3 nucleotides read TGTGCCAGCAGCTTAGCGACTAGCGGGAGCTACGAGCAGTACGTC. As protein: CASSLATSGSYEQYV.

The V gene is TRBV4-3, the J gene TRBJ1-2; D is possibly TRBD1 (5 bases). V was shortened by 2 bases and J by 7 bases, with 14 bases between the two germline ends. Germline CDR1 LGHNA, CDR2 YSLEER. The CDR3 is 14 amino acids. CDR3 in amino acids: CASSQHRKGFGYTF. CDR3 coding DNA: TGCGCCAGCAGCCAACATAGGAAGGGGTTTGGCTACACCTTC.

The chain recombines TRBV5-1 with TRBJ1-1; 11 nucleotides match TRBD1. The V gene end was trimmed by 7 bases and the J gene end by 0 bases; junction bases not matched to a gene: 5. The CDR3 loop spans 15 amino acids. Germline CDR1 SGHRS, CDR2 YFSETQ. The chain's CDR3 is CASSDRGRMNTEAFF. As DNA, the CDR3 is TGCGCCAGCTCGGACAGGGGGCGAATGAACACTGAAGCTTTCTTT. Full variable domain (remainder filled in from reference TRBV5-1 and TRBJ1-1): KAGVTQTPRYLIKTRGQQVTLSCSPISGHRSVSWYQQTPGQGLQFLFEYFSETQRNKGNFPGRFSGRQFSNSRSEMNVSTLELGDSALYLCASSDRGRMNTEAFFGQGTRLTVV.